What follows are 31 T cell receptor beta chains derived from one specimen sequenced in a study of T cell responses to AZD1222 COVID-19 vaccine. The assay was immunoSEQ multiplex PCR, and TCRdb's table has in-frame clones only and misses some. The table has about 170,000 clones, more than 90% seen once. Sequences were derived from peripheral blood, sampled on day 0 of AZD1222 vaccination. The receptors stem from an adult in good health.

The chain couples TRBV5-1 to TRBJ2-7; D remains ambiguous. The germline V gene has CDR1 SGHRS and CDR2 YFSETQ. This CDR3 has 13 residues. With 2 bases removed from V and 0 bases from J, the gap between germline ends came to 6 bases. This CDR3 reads CASSFSASYEQYF. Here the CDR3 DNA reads TGCGCCAGCAGCTTTTCCGCCTCCTACGAGCAGTACTTC.

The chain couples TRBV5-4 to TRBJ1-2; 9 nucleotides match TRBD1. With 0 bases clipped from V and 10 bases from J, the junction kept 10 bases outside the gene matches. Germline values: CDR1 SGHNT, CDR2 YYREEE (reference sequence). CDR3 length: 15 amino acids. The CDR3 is CASSLGLVRDRDYTF. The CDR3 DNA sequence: TGTGCCAGCAGCTTGGGTTTGGTTAGGGACAGGGACTACACCTTC.

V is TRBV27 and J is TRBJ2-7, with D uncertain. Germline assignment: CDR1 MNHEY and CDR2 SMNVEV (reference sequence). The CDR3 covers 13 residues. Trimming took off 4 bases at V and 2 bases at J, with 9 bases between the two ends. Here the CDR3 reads CASSSSRTYEQYF. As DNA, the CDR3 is TGTGCCAGCAGTTCCAGCCGGACCTACGAGCAGTACTTC.

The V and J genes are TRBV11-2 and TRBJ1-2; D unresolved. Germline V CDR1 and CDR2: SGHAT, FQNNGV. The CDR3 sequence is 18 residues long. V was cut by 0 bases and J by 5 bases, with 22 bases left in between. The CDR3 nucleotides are TGTGCCAGCAGCTTAGATCGGGCAGGACGTTCCCCCACTTATGGCTACACCTTC. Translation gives CASSLDRAGRSPTYGYTF.

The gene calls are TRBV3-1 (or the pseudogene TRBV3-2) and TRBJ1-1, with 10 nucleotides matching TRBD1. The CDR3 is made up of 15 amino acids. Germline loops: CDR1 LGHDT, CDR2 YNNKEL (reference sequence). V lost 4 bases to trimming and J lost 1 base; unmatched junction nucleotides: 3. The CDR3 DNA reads TGTGCCAGCAGCCTGAGGGACAGGGGGAACACTGAAGCTTTCTTT. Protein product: CASSLRDRGNTEAFF.

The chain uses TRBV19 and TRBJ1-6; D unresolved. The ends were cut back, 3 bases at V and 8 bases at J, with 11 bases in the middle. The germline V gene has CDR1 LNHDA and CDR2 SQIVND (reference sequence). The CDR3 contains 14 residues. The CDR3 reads CASSIGRKDSPLHF. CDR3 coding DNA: TGTGCCAGTAGTATTGGCAGGAAGGATTCACCCCTCCACTTT.

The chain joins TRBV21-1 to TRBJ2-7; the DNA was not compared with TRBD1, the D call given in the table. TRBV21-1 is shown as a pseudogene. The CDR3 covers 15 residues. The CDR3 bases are TGTGCCAGCATTCCACAGGGAAAGGCCCACTACGAGCAGTACTTC. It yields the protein CASIPQGKAHYEQYF.

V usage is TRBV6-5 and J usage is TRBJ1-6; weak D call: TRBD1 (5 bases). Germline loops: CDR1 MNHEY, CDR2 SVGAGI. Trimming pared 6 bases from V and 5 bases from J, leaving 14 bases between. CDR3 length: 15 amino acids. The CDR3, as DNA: TGTGCCAGCAGAACCGACCGGGGGAATAATTCACCCCTCCACTTT. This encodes CASRTDRGNNSPLHF.

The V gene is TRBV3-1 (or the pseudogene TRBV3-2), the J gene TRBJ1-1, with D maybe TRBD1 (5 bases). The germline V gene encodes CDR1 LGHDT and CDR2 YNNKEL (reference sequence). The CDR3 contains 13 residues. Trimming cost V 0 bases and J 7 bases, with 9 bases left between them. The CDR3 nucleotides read TGTGCCAGCAGCCAAGAAGAGCAGGGTGAAGCTTTCTTT. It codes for CASSQEEQGEAFF.

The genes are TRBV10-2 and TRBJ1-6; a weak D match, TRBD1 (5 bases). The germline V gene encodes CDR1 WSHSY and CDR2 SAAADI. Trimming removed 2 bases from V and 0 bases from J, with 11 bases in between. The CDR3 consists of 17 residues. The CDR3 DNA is TGCGCCAGCAGTGAGGCTCGACAGCACTCCTATAATTCACCCCTCCACTTT. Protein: CASSEARQHSYNSPLHF.

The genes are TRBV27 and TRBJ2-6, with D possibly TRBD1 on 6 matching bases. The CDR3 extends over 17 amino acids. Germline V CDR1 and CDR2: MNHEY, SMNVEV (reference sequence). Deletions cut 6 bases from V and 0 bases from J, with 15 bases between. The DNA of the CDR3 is TGTGCCAGCAGCACCAGGGGTCGGAACTCTGGGGCCAACGTCCTGACTTTC. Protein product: CASSTRGRNSGANVLTF.

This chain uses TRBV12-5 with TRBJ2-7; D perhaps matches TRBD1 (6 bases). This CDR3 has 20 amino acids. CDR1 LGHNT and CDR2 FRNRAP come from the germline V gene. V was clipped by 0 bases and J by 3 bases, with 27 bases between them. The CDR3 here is CASGLVLGLRDIRPHYEQYF. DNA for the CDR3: TGTGCTAGTGGTTTGGTCCTTGGTTTACGGGACATCCGACCCCACTACGAGCAGTACTTC.

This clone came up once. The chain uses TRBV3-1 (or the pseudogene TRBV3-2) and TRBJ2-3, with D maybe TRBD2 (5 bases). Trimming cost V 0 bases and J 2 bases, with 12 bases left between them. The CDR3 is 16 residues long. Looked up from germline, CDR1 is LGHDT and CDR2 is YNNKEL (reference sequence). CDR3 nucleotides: TGTGCCAGCAGCCAAGAGCCAGCGGTGTTCACAGATACGCAGTATTTT. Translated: CASSQEPAVFTDTQYF.

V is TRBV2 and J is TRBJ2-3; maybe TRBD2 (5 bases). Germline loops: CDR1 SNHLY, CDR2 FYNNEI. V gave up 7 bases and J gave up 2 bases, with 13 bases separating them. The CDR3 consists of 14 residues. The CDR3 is CASTDSRATDTQYF. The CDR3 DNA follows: TGTGCCAGCACGGACTCCCGAGCCACAGATACGCAGTATTTT.

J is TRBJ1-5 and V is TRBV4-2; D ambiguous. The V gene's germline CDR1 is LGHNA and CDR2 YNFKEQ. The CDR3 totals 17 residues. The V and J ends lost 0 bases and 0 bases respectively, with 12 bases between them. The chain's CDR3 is CASSQDGWAHSNQPQHF. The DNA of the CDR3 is TGTGCCAGCAGCCAAGATGGGTGGGCGCATAGCAATCAGCCCCAGCATTTT.

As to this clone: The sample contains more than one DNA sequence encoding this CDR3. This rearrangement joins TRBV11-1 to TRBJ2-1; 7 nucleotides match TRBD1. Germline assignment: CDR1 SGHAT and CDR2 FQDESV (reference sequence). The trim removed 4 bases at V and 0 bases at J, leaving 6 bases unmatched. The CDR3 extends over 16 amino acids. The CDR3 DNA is TGTGCCAGCAGCTCGCGGACAGGAAGCTCCTACAATGAGCAGTTCTTC. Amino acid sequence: CASSSRTGSSYNEQFF.

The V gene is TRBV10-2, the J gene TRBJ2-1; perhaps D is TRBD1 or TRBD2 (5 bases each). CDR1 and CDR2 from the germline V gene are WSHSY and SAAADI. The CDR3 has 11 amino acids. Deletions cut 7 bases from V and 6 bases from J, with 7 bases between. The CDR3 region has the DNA TGCGCCAGCATCGGGGCCAATGAGCAGTTCTTC. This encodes CASIGANEQFF.

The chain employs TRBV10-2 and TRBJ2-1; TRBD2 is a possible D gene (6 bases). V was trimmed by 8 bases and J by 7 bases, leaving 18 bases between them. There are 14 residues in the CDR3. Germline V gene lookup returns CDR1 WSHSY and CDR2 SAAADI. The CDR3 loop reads CASRETVTLNEQFF. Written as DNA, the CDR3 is TGCGCCAGCCGGGAGACAGTGACTTTGAATGAGCAGTTCTTC.

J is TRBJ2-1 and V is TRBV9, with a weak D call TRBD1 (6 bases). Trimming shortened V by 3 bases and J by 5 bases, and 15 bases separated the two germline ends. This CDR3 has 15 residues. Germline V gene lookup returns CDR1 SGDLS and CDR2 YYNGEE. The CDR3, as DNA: TGTGCCAGCAGCGCGACCGGGACACAAAACAATGAGCAGTTCTTC. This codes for CASSATGTQNNEQFF.

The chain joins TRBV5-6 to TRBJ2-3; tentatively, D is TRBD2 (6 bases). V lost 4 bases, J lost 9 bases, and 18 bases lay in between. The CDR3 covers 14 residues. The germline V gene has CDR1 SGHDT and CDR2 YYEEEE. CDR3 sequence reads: CASSNLLAGWTQYF. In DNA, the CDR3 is TGTGCCAGCAGCAATTTACTTGCGGGATGGACGCAGTATTTT. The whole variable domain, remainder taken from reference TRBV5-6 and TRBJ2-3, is DAGVTQSPTHLIKTRGQQVTLRCSPKSGHDTVSWYQQALGQGPQFIFQYYEEEERQRGNFPDRFSGHQFPNYSSELNVNALLLGDSALYLCASSNLLAGWTQYFGPGTRLTVL.

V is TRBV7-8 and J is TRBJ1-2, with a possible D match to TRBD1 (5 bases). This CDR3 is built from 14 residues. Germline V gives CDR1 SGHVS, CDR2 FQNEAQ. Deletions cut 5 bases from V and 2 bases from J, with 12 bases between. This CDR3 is CASSPLRQNYGYTF. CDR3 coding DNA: TGTGCCAGCAGCCCCCTGAGACAGAACTATGGCTACACCTTC.

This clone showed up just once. CDR3 in amino acids: CASSYSGRKVTGELFF. The CDR3 DNA reads as TGTGCCAGCAGTTATTCAGGGAGGAAAGTCACCGGGGAGCTGTTTTTT. This chain joins TRBV6-2 or TRBV6-3 and TRBJ2-2; D is perhaps TRBD2 (6 bases). The length of the CDR3 is 16 residues. Trimming removed 3 bases at V and 4 bases at J, with 15 bases between. The germline CDR1 and CDR2 sequences are MNHEY and SVGEGT.

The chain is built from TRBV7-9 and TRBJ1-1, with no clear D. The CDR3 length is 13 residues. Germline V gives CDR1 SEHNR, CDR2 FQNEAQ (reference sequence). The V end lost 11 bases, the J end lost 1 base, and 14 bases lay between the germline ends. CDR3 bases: TGTGCCGTCGGGAAGGCGGGGAACACTGAAGCTTTCTTT. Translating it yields CAVGKAGNTEAFF.

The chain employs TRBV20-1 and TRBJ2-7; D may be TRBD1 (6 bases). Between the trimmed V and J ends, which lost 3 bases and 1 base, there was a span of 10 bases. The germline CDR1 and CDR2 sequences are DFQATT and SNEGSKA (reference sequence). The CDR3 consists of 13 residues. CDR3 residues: CSASNRASYEQYF. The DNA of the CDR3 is TGCAGTGCTAGTAACAGGGCATCCTACGAGCAGTACTTC.

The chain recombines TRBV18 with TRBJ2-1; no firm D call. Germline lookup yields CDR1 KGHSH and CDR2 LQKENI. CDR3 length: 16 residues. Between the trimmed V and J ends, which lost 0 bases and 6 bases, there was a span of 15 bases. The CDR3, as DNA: TGTGCCAGCTCACCACCTGAAGTAATTTTTGGCAATGAGCAGTTCTTC. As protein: CASSPPEVIFGNEQFF.

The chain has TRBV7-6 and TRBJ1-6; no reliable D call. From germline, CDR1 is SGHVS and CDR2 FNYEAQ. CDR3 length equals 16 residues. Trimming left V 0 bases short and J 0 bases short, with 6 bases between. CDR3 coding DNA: TGTGCCAGCAGCTTAGCAGCGAGCTCCTATAATTCACCCCTCCACTTT. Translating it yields CASSLAASSYNSPLHF. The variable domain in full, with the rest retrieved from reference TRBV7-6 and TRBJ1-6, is GAGVSQSPRYKVTKRGQDVALRCDPISGHVSLYWYRQALGQGPEFLTYFNYEAQQDKSGLPNDRFSAERPEGSISTLTIQRTEQRDSAMYRCASSLAASSYNSPLHFGNGTRLTVT.

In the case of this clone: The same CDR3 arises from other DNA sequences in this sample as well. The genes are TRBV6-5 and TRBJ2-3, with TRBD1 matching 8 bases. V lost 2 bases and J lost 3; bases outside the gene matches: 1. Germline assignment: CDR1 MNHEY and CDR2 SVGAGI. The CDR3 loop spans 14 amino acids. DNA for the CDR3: TGTGCCAGCAGTTACGGACAGGGTACAGATACGCAGTATTTT. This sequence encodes CASSYGQGTDTQYF.

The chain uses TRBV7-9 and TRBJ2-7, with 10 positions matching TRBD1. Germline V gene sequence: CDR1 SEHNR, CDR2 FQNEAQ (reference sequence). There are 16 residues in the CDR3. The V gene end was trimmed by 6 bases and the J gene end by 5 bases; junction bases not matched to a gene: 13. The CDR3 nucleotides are TGTGCCAGCAGTCCTACGAAGGGACAGGGGCCAAACGAGCAGTACTTC. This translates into CASSPTKGQGPNEQYF.

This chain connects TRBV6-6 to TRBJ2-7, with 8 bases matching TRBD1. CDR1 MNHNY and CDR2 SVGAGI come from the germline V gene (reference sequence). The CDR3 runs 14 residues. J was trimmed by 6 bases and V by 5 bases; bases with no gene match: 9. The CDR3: CASSGGTGLGEQYF. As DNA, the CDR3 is TGTGCCAGCAGTGGAGGGACAGGTTTGGGCGAGCAGTACTTC.

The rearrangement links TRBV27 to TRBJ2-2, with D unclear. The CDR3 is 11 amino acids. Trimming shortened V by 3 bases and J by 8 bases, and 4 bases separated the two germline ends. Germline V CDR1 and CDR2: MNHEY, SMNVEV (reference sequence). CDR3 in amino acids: CASSFSGELFF. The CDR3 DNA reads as TGTGCCAGCAGTTTTTCTGGGGAGCTGTTTTTT.

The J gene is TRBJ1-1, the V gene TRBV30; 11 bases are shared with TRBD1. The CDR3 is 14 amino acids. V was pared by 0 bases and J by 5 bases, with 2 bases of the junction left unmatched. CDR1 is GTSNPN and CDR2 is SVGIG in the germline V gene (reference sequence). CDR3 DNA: TGTGCCTGGAGTGTAGGGACAGGGGGGACTGAAGCTTTCTTT. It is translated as CAWSVGTGGTEAFF.